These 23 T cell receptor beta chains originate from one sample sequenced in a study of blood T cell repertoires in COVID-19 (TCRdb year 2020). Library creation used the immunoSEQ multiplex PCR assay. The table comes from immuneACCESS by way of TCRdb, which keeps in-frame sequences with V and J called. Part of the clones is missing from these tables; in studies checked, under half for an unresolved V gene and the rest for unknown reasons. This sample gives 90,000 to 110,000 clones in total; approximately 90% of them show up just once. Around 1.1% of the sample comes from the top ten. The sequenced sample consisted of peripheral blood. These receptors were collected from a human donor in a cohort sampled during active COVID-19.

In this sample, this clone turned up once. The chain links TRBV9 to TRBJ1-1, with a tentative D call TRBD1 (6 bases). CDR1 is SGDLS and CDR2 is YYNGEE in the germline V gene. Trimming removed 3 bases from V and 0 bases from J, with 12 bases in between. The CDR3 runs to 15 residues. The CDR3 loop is CASSGGGRMNTEAFF. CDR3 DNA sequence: TGTGCCAGCAGCGGTGGGGGCAGAATGAACACTGAAGCTTTCTTT.

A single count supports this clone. CDR3 amino acids: CASSETSGRGYEQYF. CDR3 nucleotide sequence: TGTGCCAGCAGCGAGACTAGCGGGAGGGGCTACGAGCAGTACTTC. This chain uses TRBV7-3 with TRBJ2-7; TRBD2 aligns across 14 bases. V was clipped by 5 bases and J by 3 bases; unmatched bases: 3. The CDR3 extends over 15 amino acids. Germline lookup yields CDR1 SGHTA and CDR2 FQGTGA.

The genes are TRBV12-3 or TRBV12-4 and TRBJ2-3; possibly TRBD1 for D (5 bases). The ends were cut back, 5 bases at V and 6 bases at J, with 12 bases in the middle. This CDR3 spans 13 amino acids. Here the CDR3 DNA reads TGTGCCAGCAGTCGGACCAGGGCGGATACGCAGTATTTT. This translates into CASSRTRADTQYF.

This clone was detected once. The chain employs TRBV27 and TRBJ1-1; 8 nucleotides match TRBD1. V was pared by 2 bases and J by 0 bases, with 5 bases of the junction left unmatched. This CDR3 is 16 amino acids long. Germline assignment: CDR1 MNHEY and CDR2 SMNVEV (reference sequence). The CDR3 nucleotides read TGTGCCAGCAGTTTAGACAGGGGATCTATGAACACTGAAGCTTTCTTT. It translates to CASSLDRGSMNTEAFF.

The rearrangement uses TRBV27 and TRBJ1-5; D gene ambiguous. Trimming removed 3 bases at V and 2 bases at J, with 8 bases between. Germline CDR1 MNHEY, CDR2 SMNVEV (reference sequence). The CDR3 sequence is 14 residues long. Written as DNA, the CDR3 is TGTGCCAGCAGTTTCACTGGTGGCAATCAGCCCCAGCATTTT. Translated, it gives CASSFTGGNQPQHF.

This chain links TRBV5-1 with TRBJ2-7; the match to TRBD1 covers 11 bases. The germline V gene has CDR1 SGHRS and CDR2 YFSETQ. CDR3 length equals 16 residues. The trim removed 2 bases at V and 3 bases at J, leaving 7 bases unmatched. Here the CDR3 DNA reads TGCGCCAGCAGCTTTTGGTCGGGACAGGGGGTCTACGAGCAGTACTTC. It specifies CASSFWSGQGVYEQYF. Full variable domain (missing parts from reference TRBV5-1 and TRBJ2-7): KAGVTQTPRYLIKTRGQQVTLSCSPISGHRSVSWYQQTPGQGLQFLFEYFSETQRNKGNFPGRFSGRQFSNSRSEMNVSTLELGDSALYLCASSFWSGQGVYEQYFGPGTRLTVT.

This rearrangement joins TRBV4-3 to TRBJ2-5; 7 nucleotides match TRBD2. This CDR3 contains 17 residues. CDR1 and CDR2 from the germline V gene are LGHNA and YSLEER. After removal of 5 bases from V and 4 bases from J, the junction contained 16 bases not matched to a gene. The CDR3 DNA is TGCGCCAGCAGCAAAGGCGGGAGCTGGGTCGGGGGAGAGACCCAGTACTTC. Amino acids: CASSKGGSWVGGETQYF.

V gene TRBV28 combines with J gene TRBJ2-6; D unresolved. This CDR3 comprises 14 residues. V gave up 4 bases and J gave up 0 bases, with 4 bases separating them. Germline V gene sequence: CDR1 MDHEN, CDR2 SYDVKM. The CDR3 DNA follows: TGTGCCAGCAGTTCCTACTCTGGGGCCAACGTCCTGACTTTC. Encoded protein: CASSSYSGANVLTF.

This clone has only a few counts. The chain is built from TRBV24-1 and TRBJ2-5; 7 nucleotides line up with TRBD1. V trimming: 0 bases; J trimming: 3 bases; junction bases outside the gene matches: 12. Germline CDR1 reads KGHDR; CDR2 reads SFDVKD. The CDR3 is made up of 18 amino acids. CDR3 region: CATSDLTGTELEKETQYF. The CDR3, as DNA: TGTGCCACCAGTGATTTGACCGGGACAGAGTTGGAGAAAGAGACCCAGTACTTC.

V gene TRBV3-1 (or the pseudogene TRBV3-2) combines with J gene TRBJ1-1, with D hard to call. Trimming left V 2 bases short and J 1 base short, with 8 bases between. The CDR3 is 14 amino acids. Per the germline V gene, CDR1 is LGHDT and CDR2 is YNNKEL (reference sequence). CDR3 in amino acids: CASSQRTQNTEAFF. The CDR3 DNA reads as TGTGCCAGCAGCCAAAGAACACAGAACACTGAAGCTTTCTTT.

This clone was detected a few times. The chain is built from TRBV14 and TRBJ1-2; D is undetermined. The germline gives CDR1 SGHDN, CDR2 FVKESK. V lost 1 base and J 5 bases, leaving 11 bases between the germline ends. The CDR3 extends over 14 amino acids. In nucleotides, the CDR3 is TGTGCCAGCAGCCAAGTTGGAGTTTTATATGGCTACACCTTC. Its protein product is CASSQVGVLYGYTF.

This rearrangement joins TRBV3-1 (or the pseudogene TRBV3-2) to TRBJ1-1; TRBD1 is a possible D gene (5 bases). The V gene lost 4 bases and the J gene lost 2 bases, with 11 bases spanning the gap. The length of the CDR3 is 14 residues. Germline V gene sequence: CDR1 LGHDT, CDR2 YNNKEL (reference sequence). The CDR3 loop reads CASSLRQINTEAFF. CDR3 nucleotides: TGTGCCAGCAGCCTCCGACAGATAAACACTGAAGCTTTCTTT.

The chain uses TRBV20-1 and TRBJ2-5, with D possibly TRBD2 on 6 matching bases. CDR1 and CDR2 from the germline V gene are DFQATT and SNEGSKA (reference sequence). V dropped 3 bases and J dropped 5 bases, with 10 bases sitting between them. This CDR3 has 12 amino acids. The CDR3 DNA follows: TGCAGTGCTAGTGGGGGGAGGGAGACCCAGTACTTC. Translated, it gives CSASGGRETQYF.

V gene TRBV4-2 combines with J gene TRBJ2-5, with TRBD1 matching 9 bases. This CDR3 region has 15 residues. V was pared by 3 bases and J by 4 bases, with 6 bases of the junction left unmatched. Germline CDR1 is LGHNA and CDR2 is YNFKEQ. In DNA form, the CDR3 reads TGTGCCAGCAGCCAGGAAGGACAGGGGCGAGAGACCCAGTACTTC. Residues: CASSQEGQGRETQYF.

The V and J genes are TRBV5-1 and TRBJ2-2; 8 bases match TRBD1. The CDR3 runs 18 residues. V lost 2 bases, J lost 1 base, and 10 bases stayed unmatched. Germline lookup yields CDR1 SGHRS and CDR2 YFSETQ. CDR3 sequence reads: CASSFPPTGTGNTGELFF. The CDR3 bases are TGCGCCAGCAGCTTCCCCCCCACCGGGACAGGGAACACCGGGGAGCTGTTTTTT.

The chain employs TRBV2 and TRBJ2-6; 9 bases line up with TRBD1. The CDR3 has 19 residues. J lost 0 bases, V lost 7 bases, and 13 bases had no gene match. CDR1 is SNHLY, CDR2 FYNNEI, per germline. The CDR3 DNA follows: TGTGCCAGCACCAGAATTTCGACAGGGGGTATCTCTGGGGCCAACGTCCTGACTTTC. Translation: CASTRISTGGISGANVLTF.

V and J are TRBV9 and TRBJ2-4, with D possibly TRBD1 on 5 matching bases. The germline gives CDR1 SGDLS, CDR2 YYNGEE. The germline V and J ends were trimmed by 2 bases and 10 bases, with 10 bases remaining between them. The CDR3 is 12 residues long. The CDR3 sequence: CASSVDQGIQYF. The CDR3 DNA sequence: TGTGCCAGCAGCGTGGACCAGGGTATTCAGTACTTC.

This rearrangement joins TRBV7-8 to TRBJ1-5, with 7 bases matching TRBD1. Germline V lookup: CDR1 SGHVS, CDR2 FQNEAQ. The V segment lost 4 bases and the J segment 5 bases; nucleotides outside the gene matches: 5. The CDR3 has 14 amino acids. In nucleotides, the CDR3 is TGTGCCAGCAGCTCCGACAGGGCGGATCAGCCCCAGCATTTT. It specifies CASSSDRADQPQHF.

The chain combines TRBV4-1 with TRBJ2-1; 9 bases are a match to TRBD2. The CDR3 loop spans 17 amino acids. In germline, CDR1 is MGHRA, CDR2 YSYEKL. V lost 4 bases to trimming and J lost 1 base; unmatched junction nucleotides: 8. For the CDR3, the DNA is TGCGCCAGCAGCCTAGGCCCTAGCGGGAAGTCCTACAATGAGCAGTTCTTC. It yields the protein CASSLGPSGKSYNEQFF.

The CDR3 reads CASSYAQGEYTYEQYF. The CDR3 DNA reads as TGTGCCAGCAGTTACGCCCAGGGGGAATACACCTACGAGCAGTACTTC. The gene calls are TRBV6-6 and TRBJ2-7; 7 nucleotides align to TRBD1. The ends lost 2 bases at V and 2 bases at J; junction bases unmatched: 9. The germline gives CDR1 MNHNY, CDR2 SVGAGI (reference sequence). The CDR3 has 16 amino acids.

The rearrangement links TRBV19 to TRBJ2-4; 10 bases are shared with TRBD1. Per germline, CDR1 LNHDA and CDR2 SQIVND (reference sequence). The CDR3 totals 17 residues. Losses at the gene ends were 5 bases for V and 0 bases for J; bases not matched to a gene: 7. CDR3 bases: TGTGCCAGTAGTGACCGACAGGGGGCCTTAGCCAAAAACATTCAGTACTTC. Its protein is CASSDRQGALAKNIQYF.

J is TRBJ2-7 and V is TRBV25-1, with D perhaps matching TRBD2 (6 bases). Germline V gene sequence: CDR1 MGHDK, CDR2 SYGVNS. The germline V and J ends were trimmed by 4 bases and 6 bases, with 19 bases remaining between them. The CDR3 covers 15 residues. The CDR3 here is CASSVKGGELSEQYF. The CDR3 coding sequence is TGTGCCAGCAGTGTAAAAGGCGGGGAGCTCAGCGAGCAGTACTTC.

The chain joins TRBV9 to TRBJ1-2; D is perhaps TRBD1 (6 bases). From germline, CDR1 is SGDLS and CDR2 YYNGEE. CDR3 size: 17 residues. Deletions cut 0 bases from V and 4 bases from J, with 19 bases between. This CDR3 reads CASSVAGSLGTLYGYTF. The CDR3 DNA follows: TGTGCCAGCAGCGTAGCTGGGAGTTTGGGGACACTCTATGGCTACACCTTC.